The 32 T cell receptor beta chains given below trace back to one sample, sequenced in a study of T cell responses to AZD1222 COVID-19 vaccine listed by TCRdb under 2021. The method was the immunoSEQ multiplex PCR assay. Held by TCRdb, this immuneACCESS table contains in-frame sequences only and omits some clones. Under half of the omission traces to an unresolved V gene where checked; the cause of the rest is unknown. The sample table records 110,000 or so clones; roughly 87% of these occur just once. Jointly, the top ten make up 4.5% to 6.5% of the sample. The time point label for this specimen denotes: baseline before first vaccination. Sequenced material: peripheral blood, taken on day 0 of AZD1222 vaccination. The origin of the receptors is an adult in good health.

CDR3 DNA sequence: TGTGCCAGCAGTTTAAGCAGGGGTAGTGGCTACACCTTC. Protein sequence: CASSLSRGSGYTF. The J gene is TRBJ1-2, the V gene TRBV28; D possibly corresponds to TRBD1 (6 bases). CDR3 length: 13 residues. The V end lost 2 bases, the J end lost 7 bases, and 11 bases lay between the germline ends. Looked up from germline, CDR1 is MDHEN and CDR2 is SYDVKM.

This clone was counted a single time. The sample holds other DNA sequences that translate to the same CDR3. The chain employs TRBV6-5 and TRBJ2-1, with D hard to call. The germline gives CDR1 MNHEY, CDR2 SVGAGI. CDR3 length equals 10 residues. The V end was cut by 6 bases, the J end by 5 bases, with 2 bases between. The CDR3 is CASRDNEQFF. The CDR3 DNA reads TGTGCCAGCAGGGACAATGAGCAGTTCTTC.

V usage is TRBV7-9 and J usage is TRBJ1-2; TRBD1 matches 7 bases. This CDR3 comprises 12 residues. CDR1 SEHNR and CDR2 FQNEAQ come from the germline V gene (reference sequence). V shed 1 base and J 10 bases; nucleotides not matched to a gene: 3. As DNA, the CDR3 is TGTGCCAGCAGCTTAGACAGGGGAGCCTACACCTTC. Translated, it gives CASSLDRGAYTF. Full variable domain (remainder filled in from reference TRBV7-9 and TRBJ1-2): DTGVSQNPRHKITKRGQNVTFRCDPISEHNRLYWYRQTLGQGPEFLTYFQNEAQLEKSRLLSDRFSAERPKGSFSTLEIQRTEQGDSAMYLCASSLDRGAYTFGSGTRLTVV.

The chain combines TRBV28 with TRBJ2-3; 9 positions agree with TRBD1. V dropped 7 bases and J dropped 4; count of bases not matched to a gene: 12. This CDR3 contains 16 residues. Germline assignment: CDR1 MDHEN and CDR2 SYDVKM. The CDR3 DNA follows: TGTGCCAGCACACCGGGACAGGGTCCTGGTGCAGATACGCAGTATTTT. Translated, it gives CASTPGQGPGADTQYF.

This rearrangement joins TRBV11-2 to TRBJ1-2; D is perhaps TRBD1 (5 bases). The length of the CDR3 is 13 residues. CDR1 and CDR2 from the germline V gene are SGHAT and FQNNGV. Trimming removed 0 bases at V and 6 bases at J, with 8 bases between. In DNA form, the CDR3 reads TGTGCCAGCAGCTTAGATCGACAGAATGGCTACACCTTC. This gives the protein CASSLDRQNGYTF.

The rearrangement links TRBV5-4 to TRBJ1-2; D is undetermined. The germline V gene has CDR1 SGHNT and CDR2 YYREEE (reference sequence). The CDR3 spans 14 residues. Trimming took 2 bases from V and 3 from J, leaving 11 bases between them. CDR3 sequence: CASSLRQGDYGYTF. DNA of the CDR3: TGTGCCAGCAGCTTAAGACAAGGAGACTATGGCTACACCTTC.

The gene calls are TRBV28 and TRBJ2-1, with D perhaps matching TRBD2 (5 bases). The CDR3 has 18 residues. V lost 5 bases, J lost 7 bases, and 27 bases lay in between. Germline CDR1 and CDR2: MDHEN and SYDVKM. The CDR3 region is CASSDLKRTYSSQNEQFF. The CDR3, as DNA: TGTGCCAGCAGTGATCTAAAGCGGACGTATTCCTCCCAGAATGAGCAGTTCTTC.

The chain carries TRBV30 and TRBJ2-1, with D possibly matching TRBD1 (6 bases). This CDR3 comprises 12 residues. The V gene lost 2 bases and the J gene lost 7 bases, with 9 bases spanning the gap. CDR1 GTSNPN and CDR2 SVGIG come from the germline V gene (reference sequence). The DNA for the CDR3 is TGTGCCTGGAGTAGGGGGACAAATGAGCAGTTCTTC. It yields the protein CAWSRGTNEQFF.

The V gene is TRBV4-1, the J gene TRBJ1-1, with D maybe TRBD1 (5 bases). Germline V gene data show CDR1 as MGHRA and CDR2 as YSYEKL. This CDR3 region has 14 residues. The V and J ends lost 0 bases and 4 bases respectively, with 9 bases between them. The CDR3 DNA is TGCGCCAGCAGCCAAGAAGCAGGGAGCACTGAAGCTTTCTTT. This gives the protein CASSQEAGSTEAFF.

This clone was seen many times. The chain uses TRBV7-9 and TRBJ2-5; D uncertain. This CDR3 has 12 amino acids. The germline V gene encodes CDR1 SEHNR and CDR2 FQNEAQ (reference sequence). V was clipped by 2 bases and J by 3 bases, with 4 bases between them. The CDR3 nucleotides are TGTGCCAGCAGCTTACGGGAAGAGACCCAGTACTTC. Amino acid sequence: CASSLREETQYF. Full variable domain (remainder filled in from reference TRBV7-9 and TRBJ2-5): DTGVSQNPRHKITKRGQNVTFRCDPISEHNRLYWYRQTLGQGPEFLTYFQNEAQLEKSRLLSDRFSAERPKGSFSTLEIQRTEQGDSAMYLCASSLREETQYFGPGTRLLVL.

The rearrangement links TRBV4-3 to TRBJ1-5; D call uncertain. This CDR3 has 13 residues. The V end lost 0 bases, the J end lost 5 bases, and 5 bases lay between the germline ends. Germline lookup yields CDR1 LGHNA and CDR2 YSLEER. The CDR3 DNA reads TGCGCCAGCAGCCAAGATGAATATCAGCCCCAGCATTTT. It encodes CASSQDEYQPQHF.

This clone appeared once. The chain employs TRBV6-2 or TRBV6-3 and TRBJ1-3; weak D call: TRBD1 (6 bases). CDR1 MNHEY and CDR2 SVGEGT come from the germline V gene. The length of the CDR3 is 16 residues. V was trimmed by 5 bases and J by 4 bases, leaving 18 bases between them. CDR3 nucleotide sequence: TGTGCCAGCAGTCGTGAACAGGGAGCGTACGGAAACACCATATATTTT. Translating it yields CASSREQGAYGNTIYF.

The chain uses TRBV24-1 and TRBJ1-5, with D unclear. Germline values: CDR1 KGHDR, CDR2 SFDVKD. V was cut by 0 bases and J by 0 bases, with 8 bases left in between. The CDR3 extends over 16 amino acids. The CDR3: CATSDLARYSNQPQHF. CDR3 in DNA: TGTGCCACCAGTGATTTGGCCAGATATAGCAATCAGCCCCAGCATTTT.

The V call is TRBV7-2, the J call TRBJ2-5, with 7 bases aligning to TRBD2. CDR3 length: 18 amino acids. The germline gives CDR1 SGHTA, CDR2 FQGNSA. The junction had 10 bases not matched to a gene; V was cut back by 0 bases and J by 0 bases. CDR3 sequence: CASSLAPRGGGNQETQYF. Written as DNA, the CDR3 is TGTGCCAGCAGCTTAGCACCGCGGGGCGGGGGTAACCAAGAGACCCAGTACTTC.

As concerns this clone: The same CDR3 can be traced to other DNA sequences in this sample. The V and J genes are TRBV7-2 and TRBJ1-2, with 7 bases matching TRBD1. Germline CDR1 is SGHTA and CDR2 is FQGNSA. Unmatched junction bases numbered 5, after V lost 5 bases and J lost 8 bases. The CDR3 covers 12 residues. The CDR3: CASSRDREGYTF. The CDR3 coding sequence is TGTGCCAGCAGCCGCGACAGGGAGGGCTACACCTTC.

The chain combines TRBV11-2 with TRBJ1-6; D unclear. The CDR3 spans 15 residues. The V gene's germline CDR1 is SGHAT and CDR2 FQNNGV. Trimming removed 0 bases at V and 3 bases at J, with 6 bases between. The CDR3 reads CASSLDRLYNSPLHF. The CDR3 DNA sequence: TGTGCCAGCAGCTTAGACAGGCTCTATAATTCACCCCTCCACTTT.

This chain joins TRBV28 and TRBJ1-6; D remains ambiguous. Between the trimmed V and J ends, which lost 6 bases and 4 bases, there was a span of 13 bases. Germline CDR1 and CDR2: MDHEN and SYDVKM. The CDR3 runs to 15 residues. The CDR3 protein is CASSPQADYNSPLHF. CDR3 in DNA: TGTGCCAGCAGCCCCCAGGCAGATTATAATTCACCCCTCCACTTT.

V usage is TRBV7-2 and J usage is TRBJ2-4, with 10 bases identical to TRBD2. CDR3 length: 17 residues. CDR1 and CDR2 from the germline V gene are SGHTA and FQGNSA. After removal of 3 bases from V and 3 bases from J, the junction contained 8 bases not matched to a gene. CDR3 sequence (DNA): TGTGCCAGCAGCTTCCTCCTAGCGGGAGCGGTCAAAAACATTCAGTACTTC. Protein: CASSFLLAGAVKNIQYF.

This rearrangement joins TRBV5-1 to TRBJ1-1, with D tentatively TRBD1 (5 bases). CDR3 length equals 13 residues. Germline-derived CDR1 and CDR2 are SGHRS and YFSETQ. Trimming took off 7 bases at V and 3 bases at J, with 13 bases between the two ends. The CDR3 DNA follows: TGCGCCAGCGGTGGGGTGGGGGACACTGAAGCTTTCTTT. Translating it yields CASGGVGDTEAFF.

CDR3 protein: CASSRDGQWEKLFF. The CDR3 coding sequence is TGTGCCAGCAGCCGAGATGGACAGTGGGAAAAACTGTTTTTT. V usage is TRBV3-1 (or the pseudogene TRBV3-2) and J usage is TRBJ1-4; possible D gene TRBD1, 6 bases. Germline lookup yields CDR1 LGHDT and CDR2 YNNKEL (reference sequence). There are 14 residues in the CDR3. Trimming cost V 4 bases and J 8 bases, with 14 bases left between them.

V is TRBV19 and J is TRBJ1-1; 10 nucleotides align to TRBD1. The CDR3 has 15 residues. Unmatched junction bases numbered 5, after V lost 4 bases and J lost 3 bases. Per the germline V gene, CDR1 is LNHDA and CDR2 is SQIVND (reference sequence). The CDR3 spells CASSKWGTGDTEAFF. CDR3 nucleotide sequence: TGTGCCAGTAGTAAATGGGGGACAGGGGACACTGAAGCTTTCTTT.

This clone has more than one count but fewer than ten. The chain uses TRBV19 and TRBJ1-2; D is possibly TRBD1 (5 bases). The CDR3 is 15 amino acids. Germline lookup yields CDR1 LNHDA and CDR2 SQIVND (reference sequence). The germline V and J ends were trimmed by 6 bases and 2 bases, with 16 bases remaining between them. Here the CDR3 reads CASSLVWGSNYGYTF. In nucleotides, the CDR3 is TGTGCCAGTAGCCTCGTTTGGGGGTCCAACTATGGCTACACCTTC.

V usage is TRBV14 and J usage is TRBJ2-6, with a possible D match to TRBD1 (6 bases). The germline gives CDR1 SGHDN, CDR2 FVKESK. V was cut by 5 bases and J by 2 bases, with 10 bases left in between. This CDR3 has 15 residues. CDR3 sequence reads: CASSGNRAGANVLTF. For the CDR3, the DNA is TGTGCCAGCAGCGGAAACAGGGCTGGGGCCAACGTCCTGACTTTC.

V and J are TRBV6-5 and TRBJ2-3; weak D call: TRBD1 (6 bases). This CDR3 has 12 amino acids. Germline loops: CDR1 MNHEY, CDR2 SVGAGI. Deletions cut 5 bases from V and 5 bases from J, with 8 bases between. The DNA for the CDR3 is TGTGCCAGCAGTAGAGGGGGAGATACGCAGTATTTT. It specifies CASSRGGDTQYF.

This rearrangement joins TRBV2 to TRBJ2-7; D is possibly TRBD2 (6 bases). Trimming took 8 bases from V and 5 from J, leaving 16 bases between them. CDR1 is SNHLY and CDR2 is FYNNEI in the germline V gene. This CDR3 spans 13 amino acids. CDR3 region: CASFGRTGDEQYF. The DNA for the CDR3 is TGTGCCAGCTTTGGCAGGACGGGGGACGAGCAGTACTTC.

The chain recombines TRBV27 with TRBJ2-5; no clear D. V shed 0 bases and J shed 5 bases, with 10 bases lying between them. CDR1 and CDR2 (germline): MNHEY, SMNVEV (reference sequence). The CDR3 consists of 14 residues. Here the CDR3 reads CASSLSAWAETQYF. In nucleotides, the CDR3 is TGTGCCAGCAGTTTATCCGCGTGGGCCGAGACCCAGTACTTC.

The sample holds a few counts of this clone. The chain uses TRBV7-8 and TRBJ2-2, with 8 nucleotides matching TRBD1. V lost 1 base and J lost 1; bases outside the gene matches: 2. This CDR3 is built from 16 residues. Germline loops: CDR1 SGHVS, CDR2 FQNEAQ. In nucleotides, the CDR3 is TGTGCCAGCAGCTTAGATGGGACAGGGAACACCGGGGAGCTGTTTTTT. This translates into CASSLDGTGNTGELFF.

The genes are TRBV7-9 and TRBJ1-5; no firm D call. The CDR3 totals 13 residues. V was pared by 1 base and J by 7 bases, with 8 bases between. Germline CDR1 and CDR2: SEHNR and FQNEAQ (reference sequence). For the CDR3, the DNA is TGTGCCAGCAGCTTAGACGTGGTGCAGCCCCAGCATTTT. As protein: CASSLDVVQPQHF.

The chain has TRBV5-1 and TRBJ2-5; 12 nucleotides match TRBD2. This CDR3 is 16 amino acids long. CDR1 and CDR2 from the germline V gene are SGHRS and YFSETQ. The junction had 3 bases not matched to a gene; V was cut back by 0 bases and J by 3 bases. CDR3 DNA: TGCGCCAGCAGCTTGGGACTAGCGGGGGCTAAAGAGACCCAGTACTTC. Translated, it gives CASSLGLAGAKETQYF.

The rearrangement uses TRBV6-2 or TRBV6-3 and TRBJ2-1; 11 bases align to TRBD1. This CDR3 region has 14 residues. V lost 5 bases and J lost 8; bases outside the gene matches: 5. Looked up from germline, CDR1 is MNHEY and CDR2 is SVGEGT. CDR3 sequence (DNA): TGTGCCAGCAGTGCTAGGACAGGGGGCGATGAGCAGTTCTTC. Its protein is CASSARTGGDEQFF.

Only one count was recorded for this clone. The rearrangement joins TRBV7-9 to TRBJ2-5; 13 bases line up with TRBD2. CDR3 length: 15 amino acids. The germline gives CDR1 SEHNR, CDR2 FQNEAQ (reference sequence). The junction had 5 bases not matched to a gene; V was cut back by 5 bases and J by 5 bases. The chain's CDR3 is CASSNGLAGAETQYF. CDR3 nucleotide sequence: TGTGCCAGCAGCAACGGACTAGCGGGGGCGGAGACCCAGTACTTC.

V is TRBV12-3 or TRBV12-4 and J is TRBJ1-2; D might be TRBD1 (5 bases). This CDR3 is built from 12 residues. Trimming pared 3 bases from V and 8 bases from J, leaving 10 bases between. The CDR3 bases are TGTGCCAGCAGTTTCACAGGCCGGGGCTACACCTTC. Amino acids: CASSFTGRGYTF.